This T cell receptor (beta chain) was identified in a study of esophageal squamous cell carcinoma under preoperative chemotherapy. One entry per CDR3 protein results from TCRdb running MiXCR on the PCR reads. The sample consists of about 20,000 distinct CDR3 sequences, about 45% of them appearing once. Time point of the sample: after preoperative PTX-NDP chemotherapy. Patients received paclitaxel-nedaplatin as preoperative chemotherapy before surgery. For this clonotype: What it recognizes is unknown. The conserved phenylalanine or tryptophan normally closing the CDR3 is absent here, so this likely arose from a read error. Because the CDR3's place on the DNA is in doubt, the DNA is left out and the CDR3 is given as listed by TCRdb.

The CDR3 comprises 11 residues, both ends counted. The V gene's germline CDR1 is SGHTA and CDR2 FQGNSA. Findings of the study overall: Chemotherapy was followed by significantly higher TCR diversity in peripheral T cells only, not tumor-infiltrating lymphocytes.

The source is a human donor with esophageal squamous cell carcinoma. The donor label of this sample is uncertain. The J gene is TRBJ2-5, the V gene TRBV7-2. The sample was collected from a patient given preoperative chemotherapy. This CDR3 reads CASSPEETRLL.